Shown below are 24 T cell receptor beta chains from a single sample sequenced in a study of cytomegalovirus exposure and HLA in healthy donors. PCR primers comprised 60 Vbeta and 13 Jbeta primers. Method: immunoSEQ multiplex PCR; TCRdb's copy keeps in-frame clones and lacks some. The table has fewer than 130,000 clones, approximately 79% seen once. The sample was PBMCs. These receptors all stem from a young man in good health and CMV-seropositive.

This chain connects TRBV7-3 to TRBJ2-3, with a possible D match to TRBD2 (6 bases). Germline values: CDR1 SGHTA, CDR2 FQGTGA. The germline V and J ends were trimmed by 4 bases and 1 base, with 15 bases remaining between them. CDR3 size: 16 residues. Here the CDR3 reads CASSSNTGGGTDTQYF. As DNA, the CDR3 is TGTGCCAGCAGCTCTAATACTGGAGGGGGCACAGATACGCAGTATTTT.

This sequence joins TRBV10-3 and TRBJ1-1; D ambiguous. Deletions cut 3 bases from V and 2 bases from J, with 7 bases between. This CDR3 contains 13 residues. Germline V gives CDR1 ENHRY, CDR2 SYGVKD. Here the CDR3 reads CAISDPRNTEAFF. CDR3 in DNA: TGTGCCATCAGTGATCCCAGAAACACTGAAGCTTTCTTT.

The rearrangement links TRBV4-2 to TRBJ1-6, with 8 bases identical to TRBD1. V lost 0 bases and J lost 10; bases outside the gene matches: 11. The CDR3 length is 17 residues. CDR1 and CDR2 from the germline V gene are LGHNA and YNFKEQ. CDR3 protein: CASSQESQGAGYSPLHF. DNA for the CDR3: TGTGCCAGCAGCCAAGAATCGCAGGGGGCGGGTTACTCACCCCTCCACTTT.

To note about this clone: Other DNA variants within this sample encode the same CDR3. The J gene is TRBJ1-1, the V gene TRBV25-1, with TRBD1 matching over 7 bases. The length of the CDR3 is 13 residues. Losses at the gene ends were 9 bases for V and 3 bases for J; bases not matched to a gene: 7. Germline V gene data show CDR1 as MGHDK and CDR2 as SYGVNS. The CDR3 here is CASSMQGDTEAFF. CDR3 sequence (DNA): TGTGCCAGTAGTATGCAGGGGGACACTGAAGCTTTCTTT.

The chain uses TRBV6-1 and TRBJ1-2; no firm D call. Trimming left V 7 bases short and J 3 bases short, with 18 bases between. The CDR3 extends over 15 amino acids. The germline V gene has CDR1 MNHNS and CDR2 SASEGT. The CDR3 sequence is CASMPNSMYYYGYTF. As DNA, the CDR3 is TGTGCCAGCATGCCAAACAGCATGTACTACTATGGCTACACCTTC.

The chain links TRBV28 to TRBJ1-1, with D tentatively TRBD1 (5 bases). Germline V gives CDR1 MDHEN, CDR2 SYDVKM. Trimming took off 4 bases at V and 0 bases at J, with 15 bases between the two ends. CDR3 length: 16 amino acids. The CDR3 coding sequence is TGTGCCAGCAGTTCACCGGACAAATTCATGAACACTGAAGCTTTCTTT. Amino acids: CASSSPDKFMNTEAFF.

This clone was seen a handful of times. J is TRBJ1-1 and V is TRBV7-2; 7 bases match TRBD1. Germline loops: CDR1 SGHTA, CDR2 FQGNSA. This CDR3 region has 15 residues. The ends lost 3 bases at V and 2 bases at J; junction bases unmatched: 6. CDR3 in amino acids: CASSFPGGHNTEAFF. The CDR3 DNA is TGTGCCAGCAGCTTTCCAGGGGGACATAACACTGAAGCTTTCTTT.

The V gene is TRBV19, the J gene TRBJ2-3, with 12 nucleotides matching TRBD2. The CDR3 is 18 amino acids. After removal of 5 bases from V and 4 bases from J, the junction contained 13 bases not matched to a gene. The germline V gene has CDR1 LNHDA and CDR2 SQIVND (reference sequence). In DNA, the CDR3 is TGTGCCAGTAGTCGAAGTGGAACTAGCGGGGGGTCCGCAGATACGCAGTATTTT. This encodes CASSRSGTSGGSADTQYF.

The V gene is TRBV18, the J gene TRBJ2-7; D is unclear. The CDR3 extends over 19 amino acids. The V end lost 2 bases, the J end lost 0 bases, and 23 bases lay between the germline ends. The germline V gene has CDR1 KGHSH and CDR2 LQKENI. As DNA, the CDR3 is TGTGCCAGCTCACCAATCGTCCTACCCCACAGCACAGACTCCTACGAGCAGTACTTC. Its translation is CASSPIVLPHSTDSYEQYF.

The chain is built from TRBV19 and TRBJ1-2, with TRBD1 identical over 12 bases. There are 15 residues in the CDR3. CDR1 and CDR2 from the germline V gene are LNHDA and SQIVND (reference sequence). V dropped 4 bases and J dropped 4; count of bases not matched to a gene: 4. CDR3 coding DNA: TGTGCCAGTAGTACCGCGGGACAGGGGGCCTATGGCTACACCTTC. Its protein product is CASSTAGQGAYGYTF.

The chain recombines TRBV14 with TRBJ2-3; a weak D match, TRBD2 (6 bases). CDR1 is SGHDN, CDR2 FVKESK, per germline. V was cut by 5 bases and J by 2 bases, with 17 bases left in between. The CDR3 spans 16 residues. CDR3 amino acids: CASSTNAGRNTDTQYF. CDR3 coding DNA: TGTGCCAGCAGCACCAACGCGGGACGGAACACAGATACGCAGTATTTT.

The chain's CDR3 is CASSLAFLSGQGAALGTEAFF. The CDR3 region has the DNA TGCGCCAGCAGCTTGGCCTTTCTGTCCGGCCAGGGTGCGGCCCTGGGCACTGAAGCTTTCTTT. The chain links TRBV5-1 to TRBJ1-1; maybe TRBD1 (5 bases). Germline values: CDR1 SGHRS, CDR2 YFSETQ. V was cut by 0 bases and J by 4 bases, with 31 bases left in between. This CDR3 is 21 amino acids long. Complete variable domain (other parts from reference TRBV5-1 and TRBJ1-1): KAGVTQTPRYLIKTRGQQVTLSCSPISGHRSVSWYQQTPGQGLQFLFEYFSETQRNKGNFPGRFSGRQFSNSRSEMNVSTLELGDSALYLCASSLAFLSGQGAALGTEAFFGQGTRLTVV.

The chain couples TRBV2 to TRBJ2-7; 9 bases fit TRBD1. CDR3 length: 14 amino acids. Trimming removed 2 bases from V and 6 bases from J; junction bases left unmatched: 5. The germline CDR1 and CDR2 sequences are SNHLY and FYNNEI. The CDR3 loop is CASSESGQGSEQYF. Written as DNA, the CDR3 is TGTGCCAGCAGTGAATCGGGACAGGGTTCCGAGCAGTACTTC.

The V and J genes are TRBV2 and TRBJ2-1; D is ambiguous. There are 12 residues in the CDR3. CDR1 is SNHLY, CDR2 FYNNEI, per germline. V was trimmed by 3 bases and J by 6 bases, leaving 6 bases between them. The CDR3 loop is CASSESGNEQFF. The CDR3 DNA follows: TGTGCCAGCAGTGAGTCCGGCAATGAGCAGTTCTTC.

The V gene is TRBV6-1, the J gene TRBJ1-2; a weak D match, TRBD1 (6 bases). The V end was cut by 3 bases, the J end by 4 bases, with 18 bases between. The CDR3 loop spans 16 amino acids. In germline, CDR1 is MNHNS, CDR2 SASEGT. CDR3 bases: TGTGCCAGCAGTGACCGGAGACAGGAACGGTCCTATGGCTACACCTTC. Its translation is CASSDRRQERSYGYTF.

This clone was observed a handful of times. This chain connects TRBV4-2 to TRBJ2-5; no definite D call. The germline V and J ends were trimmed by 0 bases and 5 bases, with 7 bases remaining between them. Germline V gene lookup returns CDR1 LGHNA and CDR2 YNFKEQ. The length of the CDR3 is 13 residues. DNA of the CDR3: TGTGCCAGCAGCCAAGATCACGGGGAGACCCAGTACTTC. Translation gives CASSQDHGETQYF.

The V and J genes are TRBV4-1 and TRBJ2-3; 8 nucleotides agree with TRBD1. V trimming: 0 bases; J trimming: 4 bases; junction bases outside the gene matches: 9. The germline V gene encodes CDR1 MGHRA and CDR2 YSYEKL. The CDR3 loop spans 17 amino acids. CDR3 DNA: TGCGCCAGCAGCCAAGAAAGCAGGGGGCGCGGCGCAGATACGCAGTATTTT. Translated: CASSQESRGRGADTQYF.

This chain connects TRBV19 to TRBJ2-1, with D perhaps matching TRBD2 (6 bases). V was trimmed by 9 bases and J by 4 bases, leaving 16 bases between them. The CDR3 totals 14 residues. Per germline, CDR1 LNHDA and CDR2 SQIVND (reference sequence). The CDR3 DNA follows: TGTGCCAGCCGAAGCGGGCCCTTATACAATGAGCAGTTCTTC. It is translated as CASRSGPLYNEQFF.

The V and J genes are TRBV10-1 and TRBJ1-1; D uncertain. The germline V gene encodes CDR1 WNHNN and CDR2 SYGVQD (reference sequence). CDR3 length: 10 amino acids. V was clipped by 6 bases and J by 11 bases, with 10 bases between them. The CDR3 protein is CASRNIMAFF. CDR3 DNA: TGCGCCAGCAGGAACATCATGGCTTTCTTT.

V is TRBV19 and J is TRBJ2-1, with a tentative D call TRBD1 (6 bases). Germline V gene data show CDR1 as LNHDA and CDR2 as SQIVND (reference sequence). V gave up 6 bases and J gave up 0 bases, with 9 bases separating them. The CDR3 length is 14 residues. The CDR3 sequence is CASRDRSSYNEQFF. CDR3 sequence (DNA): TGTGCCAGTAGGGACAGAAGCTCCTACAATGAGCAGTTCTTC.

This sequence joins TRBV19 and TRBJ2-2; D may be TRBD2 (6 bases). The germline V gene encodes CDR1 LNHDA and CDR2 SQIVND (reference sequence). Trimming removed 6 bases from V and 4 bases from J, with 12 bases in between. The CDR3 contains 14 residues. CDR3 sequence reads: CASRFRGSTGELFF. The CDR3 bases are TGTGCCAGTAGGTTCCGGGGGAGCACCGGGGAGCTGTTTTTT. The full variable domain, completed using reference TRBV19 and TRBJ2-2, is DGGITQSPKYLFRKEGQNVTLSCEQNLNHDAMYWYRQDPGQGLRLIYYSQIVNDFQKGDIAEGYSVSREKKESFPLTVTSAQKNPTAFYLCASRFRGSTGELFFGEGSRLTVL.

This clone was seen only once. The V call is TRBV5-5, the J call TRBJ1-1; D unclear. Germline CDR1 is SGHKS and CDR2 is YYEKEE (reference sequence). The CDR3 runs 13 residues. V was clipped by 4 bases and J by 0 bases, with 7 bases between them. CDR3 nucleotides: TGTGCCAGCAGCGTCGCGGTGAACACTGAAGCTTTCTTT. Translating it yields CASSVAVNTEAFF.

The chain is built from TRBV7-6 and TRBJ2-2, with D unresolved. Germline loops: CDR1 SGHVS, CDR2 FNYEAQ. The CDR3 has 13 residues. Between the trimmed V and J ends, which lost 3 bases and 5 bases, there was a span of 7 bases. The CDR3 DNA follows: TGTGCCAGCAGCTTCTCTCGGACCGGGGAGCTGTTTTTT. Protein: CASSFSRTGELFF.

The chain combines TRBV6-5 with TRBJ2-7; the D gene is possibly TRBD1 (5 bases). This CDR3 contains 15 residues. Germline CDR1 MNHEY, CDR2 SVGAGI. Trimming took off 2 bases at V and 2 bases at J, with 13 bases between the two ends. CDR3: CASSYGQGLTYEQYF. Written as DNA, the CDR3 is TGTGCCAGCAGTTACGGGCAGGGATTAACCTACGAGCAGTACTTC.